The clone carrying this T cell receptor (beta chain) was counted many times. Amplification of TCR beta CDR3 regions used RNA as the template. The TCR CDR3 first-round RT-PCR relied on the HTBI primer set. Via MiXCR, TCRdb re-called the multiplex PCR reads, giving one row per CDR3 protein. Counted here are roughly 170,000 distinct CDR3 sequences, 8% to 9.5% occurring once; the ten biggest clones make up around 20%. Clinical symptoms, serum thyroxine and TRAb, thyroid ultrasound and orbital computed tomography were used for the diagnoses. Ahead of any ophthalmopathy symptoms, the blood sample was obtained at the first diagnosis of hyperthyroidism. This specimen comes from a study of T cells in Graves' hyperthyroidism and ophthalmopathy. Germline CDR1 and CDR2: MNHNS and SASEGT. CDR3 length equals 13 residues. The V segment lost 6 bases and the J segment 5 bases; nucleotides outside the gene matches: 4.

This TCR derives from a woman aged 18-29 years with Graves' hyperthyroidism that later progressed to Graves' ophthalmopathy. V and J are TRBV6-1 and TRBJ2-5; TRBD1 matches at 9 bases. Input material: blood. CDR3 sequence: CASRQDRGETQYF. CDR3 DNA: TGTGCCAGCAGGCAGGACAGGGGCGAGACCCAGTACTTC.